These T cell receptor beta chains were read from a single sample in a study of blood T cell repertoires in COVID-19. Sequencing used immunoSEQ multiplex PCR; TCRdb keeps in-frame clones, though not all of them. The sample contains about 210,000 clones, roughly four fifths of which appear only once. The specimen sequenced was peripheral blood. The source of these receptors is a woman aged 70-85 years with COVID-19, enrolled during active disease. CDR3s include the opening cysteine and the closing phenylalanine or tryptophan.

j_call: TRBJ1-2; v_call: TRBV7-2; cdr3_aa: CASSLARGGQGYTF
j_call: TRBJ1-5; v_call: TRBV6-2/TRBV6-3; cdr3_aa: CASSAWTGGTQPQHF
j_call: TRBJ2-6; v_call: TRBV28; cdr3_aa: CASNGAGANVLTF
j_call: TRBJ2-5; v_call: TRBV10-3; cdr3_aa: CAISAQGVETQYF
j_call: TRBJ2-7; v_call: TRBV28; cdr3_aa: CASSLQGTGVSYEQYF
j_call: TRBJ2-5; v_call: TRBV27; cdr3_aa: CASSLSRGGETQYF
j_call: TRBJ2-1; v_call: TRBV5-1; cdr3_aa: CASSLGERANEQFF
j_call: TRBJ2-6; v_call: TRBV19; cdr3_aa: CASSTRTPTSGANVLTF
j_call: TRBJ1-2; v_call: TRBV6-2/TRBV6-3; cdr3_aa: CASSYSGGPLRGYTF
j_call: TRBJ1-2; v_call: TRBV4-3; cdr3_aa: CASSQDAGQGFGYTF
j_call: TRBJ1-4; v_call: TRBV5-5; cdr3_aa: CASSKGATNEKLFF
j_call: TRBJ2-7; v_call: TRBV5-4; cdr3_aa: CATSTGTSYEQYF
j_call: TRBJ2-5; v_call: TRBV11-2; cdr3_aa: CASSFDRSGETRYF
j_call: TRBJ2-7; v_call: TRBV6-1; cdr3_aa: CASSEWGRRSASYEQYF
j_call: TRBJ2-7; v_call: TRBV11-3; cdr3_aa: CASSSAGTGDEQYF
j_call: TRBJ1-2; v_call: TRBV14; cdr3_aa: CASSQVNRGHGYTF
j_call: TRBJ2-7; v_call: TRBV4-1; cdr3_aa: CASSQARSEVHEQYF
j_call: TRBJ2-7; v_call: TRBV4-3; cdr3_aa: CASSYNSGPYEQYF
j_call: TRBJ1-2; v_call: TRBV6-5; cdr3_aa: CASWGQGEGYGYTF
j_call: TRBJ2-1; v_call: TRBV21-1; cdr3_aa: CARRLAGFRNEQFF
j_call: TRBJ2-7; v_call: TRBV3-1/TRBV3-2; cdr3_aa: CATGQGYEQYF
j_call: TRBJ2-7; v_call: TRBV30; cdr3_aa: CAGEGPGSYEQYF
j_call: TRBJ2-4; v_call: TRBV4-1; cdr3_aa: CASSQVDKNIQYF
j_call: TRBJ2-1; v_call: TRBV5-1; cdr3_aa: CASSLARYNEQFF
j_call: TRBJ2-1; v_call: TRBV24-1; cdr3_aa: CATSDLSVQGQFF
j_call: TRBJ2-3; v_call: TRBV6-2/TRBV6-3; cdr3_aa: CASSWTSGTRDTQYF
j_call: TRBJ2-5; v_call: TRBV11-2; cdr3_aa: CASSLVGGRETQYF
j_call: TRBJ1-1; v_call: TRBV19; cdr3_aa: CASSFWTGRTEAFF
j_call: TRBJ1-2; v_call: TRBV7-2; cdr3_aa: CASSGQSSNYGYTF
j_call: TRBJ2-3; v_call: TRBV6-5; cdr3_aa: CASSYSAGFLTDTQYF
j_call: TRBJ2-2; v_call: TRBV5-1; cdr3_aa: CASSLTSRAAGELFF
j_call: TRBJ2-7; v_call: TRBV10-1; cdr3_aa: CASKLDSSSYEQYF
j_call: TRBJ2-5; v_call: TRBV4-2; cdr3_aa: CASSPRIRLAEETQYF
j_call: TRBJ1-1; v_call: TRBV30; cdr3_aa: CAWSRGQGPSEAFF
j_call: TRBJ2-5; v_call: TRBV9; cdr3_aa: CASSVGGGEGETQYF